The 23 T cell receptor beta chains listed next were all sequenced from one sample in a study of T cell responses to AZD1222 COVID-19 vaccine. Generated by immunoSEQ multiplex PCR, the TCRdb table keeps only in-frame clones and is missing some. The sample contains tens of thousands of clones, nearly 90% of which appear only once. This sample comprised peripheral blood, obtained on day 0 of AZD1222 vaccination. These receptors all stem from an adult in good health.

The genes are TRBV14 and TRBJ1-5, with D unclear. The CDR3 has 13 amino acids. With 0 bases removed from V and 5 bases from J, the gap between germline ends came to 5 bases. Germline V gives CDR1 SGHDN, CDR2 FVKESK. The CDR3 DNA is TGTGCCAGCAGCCAAGATATCTATCAGCCCCAGCATTTT. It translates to CASSQDIYQPQHF.

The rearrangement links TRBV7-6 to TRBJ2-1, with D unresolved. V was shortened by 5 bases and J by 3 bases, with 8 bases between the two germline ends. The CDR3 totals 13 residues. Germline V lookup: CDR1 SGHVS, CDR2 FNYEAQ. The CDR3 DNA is TGTGCCAGCAGCCCCGACGGCTACAATGAGCAGTTCTTC. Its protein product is CASSPDGYNEQFF.

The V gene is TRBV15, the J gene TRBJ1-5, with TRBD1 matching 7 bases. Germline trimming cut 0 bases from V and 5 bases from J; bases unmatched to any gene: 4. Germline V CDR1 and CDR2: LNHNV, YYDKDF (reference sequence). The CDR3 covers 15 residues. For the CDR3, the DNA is TGTGCCACCAGCAGAGACAACAGGGGCGATCAGCCCCAGCATTTT. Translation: CATSRDNRGDQPQHF.

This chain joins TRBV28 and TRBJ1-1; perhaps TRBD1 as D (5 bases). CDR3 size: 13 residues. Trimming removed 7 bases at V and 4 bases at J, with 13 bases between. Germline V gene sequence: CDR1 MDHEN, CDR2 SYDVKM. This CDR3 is CASTSAGTTEAFF. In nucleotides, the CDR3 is TGTGCCAGCACCTCAGCGGGGACCACTGAAGCTTTCTTT. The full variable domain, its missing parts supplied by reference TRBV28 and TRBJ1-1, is DVKVTQSSRYLVKRTGEKVFLECVQDMDHENMFWYRQDPGLGLRLIYFSYDVKMKEKGDIPEGYSVSREKKERFSLILESASTNQTSMYLCASTSAGTTEAFFGQGTRLTVV.

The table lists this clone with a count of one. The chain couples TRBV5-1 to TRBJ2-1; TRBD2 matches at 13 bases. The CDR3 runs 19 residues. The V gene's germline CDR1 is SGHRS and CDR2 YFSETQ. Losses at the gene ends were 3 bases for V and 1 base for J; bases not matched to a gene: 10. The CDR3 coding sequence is TGCGCCAGCAGCTCGACAGGGACTAGCGGGGCCGGATCCTACAATGAGCAGTTCTTC. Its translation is CASSSTGTSGAGSYNEQFF.

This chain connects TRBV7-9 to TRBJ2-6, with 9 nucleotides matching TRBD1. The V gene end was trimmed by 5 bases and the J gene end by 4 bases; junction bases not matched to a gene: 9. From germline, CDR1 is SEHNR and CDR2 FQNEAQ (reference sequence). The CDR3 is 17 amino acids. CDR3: CASSPFGTGFGANVLTF. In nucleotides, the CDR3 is TGTGCCAGCAGCCCGTTCGGGACAGGGTTCGGGGCCAACGTCCTGACTTTC.

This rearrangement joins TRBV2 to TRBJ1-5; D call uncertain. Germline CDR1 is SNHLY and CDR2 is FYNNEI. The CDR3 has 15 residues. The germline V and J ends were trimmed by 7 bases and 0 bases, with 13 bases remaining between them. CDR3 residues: CASMVSLDSNQPQHF. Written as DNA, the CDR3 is TGTGCCAGCATGGTCAGTTTAGATAGCAATCAGCCCCAGCATTTT. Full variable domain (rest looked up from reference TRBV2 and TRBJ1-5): EPEVTQTPSHQVTQMGQEVILRCVPISNHLYFYWYRQILGQKVEFLVSFYNNEISEKSEIFDDQFSVERPDGSNFTLKIRSTKLEDSAMYFCASMVSLDSNQPQHFGDGTRLSIL.

The CDR3 loop reads CSVARDRQTQYF. DNA for the CDR3: TGCAGCGTCGCGCGTGACAGACAGACCCAGTACTTC. V usage is TRBV29-1 and J usage is TRBJ2-5; D might be TRBD1 (5 bases). V dropped 6 bases and J dropped 6 bases, with 14 bases sitting between them. This CDR3 contains 12 residues. Germline V gene sequence: CDR1 SQVTM, CDR2 ANQGSEA.

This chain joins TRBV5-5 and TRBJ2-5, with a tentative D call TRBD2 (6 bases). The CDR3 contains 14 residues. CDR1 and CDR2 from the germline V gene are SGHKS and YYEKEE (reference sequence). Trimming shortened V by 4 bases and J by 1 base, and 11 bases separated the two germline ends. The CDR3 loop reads CASSPWDSQETQYF. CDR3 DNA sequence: TGTGCCAGCAGCCCCTGGGACTCCCAAGAGACCCAGTACTTC.

DNA for the CDR3: TGCGCCAGCAGCTTGACAGGGGGCGCGTACGAGCAGTACTTC. This gives the protein CASSLTGGAYEQYF. V usage is TRBV5-1 and J usage is TRBJ2-7, with 9 bases aligning to TRBD1. The germline CDR1 and CDR2 sequences are SGHRS and YFSETQ. Trimming at V came to 1 base and at J to 4 bases, leaving 3 bases not matched to a gene. The CDR3 contains 14 residues. The variable domain in full, completed from reference TRBV5-1 and TRBJ2-7, reads KAGVTQTPRYLIKTRGQQVTLSCSPISGHRSVSWYQQTPGQGLQFLFEYFSETQRNKGNFPGRFSGRQFSNSRSEMNVSTLELGDSALYLCASSLTGGAYEQYFGPGTRLTVT.

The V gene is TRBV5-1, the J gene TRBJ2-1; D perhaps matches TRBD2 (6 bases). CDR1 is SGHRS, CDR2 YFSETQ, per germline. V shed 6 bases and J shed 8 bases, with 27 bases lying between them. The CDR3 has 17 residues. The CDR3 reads CASTTGLFTRSGDEQFF. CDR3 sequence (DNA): TGCGCCAGCACCACTGGTCTATTTACTAGATCGGGAGATGAGCAGTTCTTC.

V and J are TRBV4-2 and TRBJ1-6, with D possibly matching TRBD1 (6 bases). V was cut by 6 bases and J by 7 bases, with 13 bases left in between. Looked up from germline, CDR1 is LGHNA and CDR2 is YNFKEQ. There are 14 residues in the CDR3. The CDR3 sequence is CASSLTGSNSPLHF. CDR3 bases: TGTGCCAGCAGTCTTACAGGGAGCAATTCACCCCTCCACTTT.

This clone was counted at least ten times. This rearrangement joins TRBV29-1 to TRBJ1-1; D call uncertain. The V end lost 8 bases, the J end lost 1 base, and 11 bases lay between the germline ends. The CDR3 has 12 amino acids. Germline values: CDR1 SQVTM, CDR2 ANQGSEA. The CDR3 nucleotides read TGCAGCTCCAAAGACGGGAACACTGAAGCTTTCTTT. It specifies CSSKDGNTEAFF.

As DNA, the CDR3 is TGTGCCAGCAGGCTAGCGGGGAAGGACGGGGAGCTGTTTTTT. Translating it yields CASRLAGKDGELFF. The rearrangement uses TRBV7-9 and TRBJ2-2, with 9 nucleotides matching TRBD2. The trim removed 6 bases at V and 7 bases at J, leaving 6 bases unmatched. Germline V gene lookup returns CDR1 SEHNR and CDR2 FQNEAQ (reference sequence). This CDR3 has 14 residues.

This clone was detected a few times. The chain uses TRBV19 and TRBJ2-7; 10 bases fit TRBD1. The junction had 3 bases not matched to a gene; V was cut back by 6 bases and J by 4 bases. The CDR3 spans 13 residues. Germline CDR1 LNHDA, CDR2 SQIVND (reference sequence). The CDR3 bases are TGTGCCAGTAGCGACAGGGGGCTATACGAGCAGTACTTC. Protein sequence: CASSDRGLYEQYF.

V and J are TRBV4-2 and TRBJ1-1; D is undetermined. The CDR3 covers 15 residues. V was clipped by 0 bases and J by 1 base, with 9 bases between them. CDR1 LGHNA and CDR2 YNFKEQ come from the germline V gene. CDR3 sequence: CASSQEVSANTEAFF. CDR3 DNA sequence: TGTGCCAGCAGCCAAGAAGTCTCTGCGAACACTGAAGCTTTCTTT.

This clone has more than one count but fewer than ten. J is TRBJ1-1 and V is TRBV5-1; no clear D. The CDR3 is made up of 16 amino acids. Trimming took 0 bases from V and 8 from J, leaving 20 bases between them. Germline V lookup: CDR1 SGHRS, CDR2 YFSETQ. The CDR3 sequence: CASSLGLAGGLREAFF. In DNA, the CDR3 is TGCGCCAGCAGCTTGGGCCTAGCGGGAGGGTTACGGGAAGCTTTCTTT.

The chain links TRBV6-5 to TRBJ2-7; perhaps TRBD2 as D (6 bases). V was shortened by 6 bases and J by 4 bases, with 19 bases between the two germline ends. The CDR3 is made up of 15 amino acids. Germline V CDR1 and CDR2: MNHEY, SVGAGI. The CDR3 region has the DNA TGTGCCAGCAGGGGGGGATGGGGTGACTTGTACGAGCAGTACTTC. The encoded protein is CASRGGWGDLYEQYF.

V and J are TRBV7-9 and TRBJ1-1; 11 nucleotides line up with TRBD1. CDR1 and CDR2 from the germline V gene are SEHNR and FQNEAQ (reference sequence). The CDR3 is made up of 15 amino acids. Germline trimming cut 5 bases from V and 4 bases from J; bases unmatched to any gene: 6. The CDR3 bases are TGTGCCAGCAGCCGGGAAGGGACAGGGGGCACTGAAGCTTTCTTT. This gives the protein CASSREGTGGTEAFF. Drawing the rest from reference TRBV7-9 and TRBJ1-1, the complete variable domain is DTGVSQNPRHKITKRGQNVTFRCDPISEHNRLYWYRQTLGQGPEFLTYFQNEAQLEKSRLLSDRFSAERPKGSFSTLEIQRTEQGDSAMYLCASSREGTGGTEAFFGQGTRLTVV.

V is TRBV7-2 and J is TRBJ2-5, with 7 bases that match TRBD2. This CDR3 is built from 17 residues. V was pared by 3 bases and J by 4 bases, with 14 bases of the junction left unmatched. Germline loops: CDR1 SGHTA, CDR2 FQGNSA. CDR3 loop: CASSLTPGGRARETQYF. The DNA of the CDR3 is TGTGCCAGCAGCTTGACCCCCGGAGGGAGGGCTCGAGAGACCCAGTACTTC.

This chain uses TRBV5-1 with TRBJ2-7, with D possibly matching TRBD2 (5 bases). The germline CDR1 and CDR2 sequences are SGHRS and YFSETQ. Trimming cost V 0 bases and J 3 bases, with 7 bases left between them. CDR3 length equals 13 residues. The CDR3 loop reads CASSLGTFYEQYF. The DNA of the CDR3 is TGCGCCAGCAGCTTGGGGACTTTCTACGAGCAGTACTTC.

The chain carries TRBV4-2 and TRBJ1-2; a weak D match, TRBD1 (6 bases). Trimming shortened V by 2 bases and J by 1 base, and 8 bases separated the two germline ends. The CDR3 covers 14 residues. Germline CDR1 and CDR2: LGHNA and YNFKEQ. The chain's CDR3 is CASSQPDSNYGYTF. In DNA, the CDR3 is TGTGCCAGCAGCCAACCGGACAGTAACTATGGCTACACCTTC.

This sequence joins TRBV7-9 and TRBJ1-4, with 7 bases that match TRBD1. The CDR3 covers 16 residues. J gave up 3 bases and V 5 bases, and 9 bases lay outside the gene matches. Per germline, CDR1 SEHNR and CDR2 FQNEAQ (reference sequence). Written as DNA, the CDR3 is TGTGCCAGCAGCCAGGGGACAGCCGACGCTAATGAAAAACTGTTTTTT. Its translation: CASSQGTADANEKLFF. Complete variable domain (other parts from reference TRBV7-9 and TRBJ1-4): DTGVSQNPRHKITKRGQNVTFRCDPISEHNRLYWYRQTLGQGPEFLTYFQNEAQLEKSRLLSDRFSAERPKGSFSTLEIQRTEQGDSAMYLCASSQGTADANEKLFFGSGTQLSVL.